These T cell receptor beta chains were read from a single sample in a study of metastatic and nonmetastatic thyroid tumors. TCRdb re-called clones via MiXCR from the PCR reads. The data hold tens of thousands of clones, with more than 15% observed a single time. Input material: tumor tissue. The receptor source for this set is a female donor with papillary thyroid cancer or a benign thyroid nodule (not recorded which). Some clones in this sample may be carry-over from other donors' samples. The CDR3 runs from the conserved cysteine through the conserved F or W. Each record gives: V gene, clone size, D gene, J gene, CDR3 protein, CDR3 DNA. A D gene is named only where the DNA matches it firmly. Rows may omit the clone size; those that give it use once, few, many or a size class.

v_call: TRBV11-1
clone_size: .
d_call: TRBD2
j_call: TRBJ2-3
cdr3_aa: CASSTPGTITDTHYF
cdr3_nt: TGTGCCAGCAGTACCCCCGGGACTATCACCGATACGCATTATTTT

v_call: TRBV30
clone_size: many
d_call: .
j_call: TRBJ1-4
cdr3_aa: CAWSLNEKLFF
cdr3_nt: TGTGCCTGGAGTTTAAATGAAAAACTGTTTTTT

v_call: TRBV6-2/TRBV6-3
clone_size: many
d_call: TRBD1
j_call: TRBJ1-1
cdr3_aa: CASNFQGATEAFF
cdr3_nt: TGTGCCAGCAACTTTCAGGGGGCCACTGAAGCTTTCTTT

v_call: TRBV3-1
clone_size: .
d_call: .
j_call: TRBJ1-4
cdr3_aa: CASSKVEEKLFF
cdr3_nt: TGCGCCAGCAGCAAAGTAGAAGAGAAACTGTTTTTT

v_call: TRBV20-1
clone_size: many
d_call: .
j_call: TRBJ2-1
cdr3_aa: CSARISASNPFF
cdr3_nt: TGCAGTGCTAGAATCTCGGCGTCAAACCCGTTCTTC

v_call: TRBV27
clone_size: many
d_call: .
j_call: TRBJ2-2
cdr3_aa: CASSLRRGSGELFF
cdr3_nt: TGTGCCAGCAGTCTAAGACGGGGGTCCGGGGAGCTGTTTTTT

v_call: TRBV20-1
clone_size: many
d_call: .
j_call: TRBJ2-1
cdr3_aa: CSADSARSYNEQFF
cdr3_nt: TGCAGTGCTGATAGCGCCCGCTCCTACAATGAGCAGTTCTTC

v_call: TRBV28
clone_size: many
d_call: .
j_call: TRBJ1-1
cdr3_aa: CASSYIRAFF
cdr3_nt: TGTGCCAGCAGTTACATACGGGCTTTCTTT

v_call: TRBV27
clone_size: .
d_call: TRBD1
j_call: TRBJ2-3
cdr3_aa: CASGPWTGRYTQYF
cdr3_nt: TGTGCCAGCGGTCCCTGGACAGGGAGGTATACGCAGTATTTT

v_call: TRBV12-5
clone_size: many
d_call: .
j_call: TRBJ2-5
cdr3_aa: CASGLDGAETQYF
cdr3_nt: TGTGCTAGTGGTTTGGACGGGGCGGAGACCCAGTACTTC

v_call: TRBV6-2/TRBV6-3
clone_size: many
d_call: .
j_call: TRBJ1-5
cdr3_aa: CASSYGVRGNQPQHF
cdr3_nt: TGTGCCAGCAGTTACGGTGTCAGGGGCAATCAGCCCCAGCATTTT

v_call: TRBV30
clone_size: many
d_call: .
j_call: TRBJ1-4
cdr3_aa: CAWSVLQVRSEKLFF
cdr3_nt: TGTGCCTGGAGTGTCCTACAGGTCCGTAGTGAAAAACTGTTTTTT

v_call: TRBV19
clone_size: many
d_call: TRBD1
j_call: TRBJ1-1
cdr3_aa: CASSMTGVTEAFF
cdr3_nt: TGTGCCAGTAGTATGACAGGGGTAACTGAAGCTTTCTTT

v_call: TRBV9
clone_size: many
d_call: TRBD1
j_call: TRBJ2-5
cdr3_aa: CASSVVSGGSPQETQYF
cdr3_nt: TGTGCCAGCAGCGTAGTTTCAGGGGGTTCCCCTCAAGAGACCCAGTACTTC

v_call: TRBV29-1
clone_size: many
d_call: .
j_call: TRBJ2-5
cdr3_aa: CSPFMGETQYF
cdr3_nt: TGCAGCCCGTTCATGGGGGAGACCCAGTACTTC

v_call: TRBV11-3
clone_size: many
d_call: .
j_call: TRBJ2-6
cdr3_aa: CASSLAGSGANVLTF
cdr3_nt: TGTGCCAGCAGCTTAGCGGGGTCTGGGGCCAACGTCCTGACTTTC

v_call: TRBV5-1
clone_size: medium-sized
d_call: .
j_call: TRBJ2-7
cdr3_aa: CASSLAPGPYEQYF
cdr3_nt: TGCGCCAGCAGCTTGGCTCCAGGGCCTTACGAGCAGTACTTC

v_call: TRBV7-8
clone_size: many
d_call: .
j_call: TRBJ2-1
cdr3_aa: CASSLQQGRFNEQFF
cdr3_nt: TGTGCCAGCAGCTTACAGCAGGGGCGTTTCAATGAGCAGTTCTTC

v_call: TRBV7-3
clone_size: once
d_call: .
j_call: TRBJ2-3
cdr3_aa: CASSAQCPPVDTQYF
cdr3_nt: TGTGCCAGCAGCGCACAGTGCCCACCGGTAGATACGCAGTATTTT

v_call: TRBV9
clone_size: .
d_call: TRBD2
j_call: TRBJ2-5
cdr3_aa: CASSVGALAGGEGETQYF
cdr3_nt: TGTGCCAGCAGCGTAGGGGCCCTAGCGGGAGGTGAAGGAGAGACCCAGTACTTC

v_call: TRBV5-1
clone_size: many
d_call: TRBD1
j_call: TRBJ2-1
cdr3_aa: CASSFTGVEYNEQFF
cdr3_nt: TGCGCCAGCAGCTTTACAGGGGTGGAATACAATGAGCAGTTCTTC

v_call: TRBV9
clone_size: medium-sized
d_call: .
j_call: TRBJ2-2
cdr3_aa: CASSVVGGGELFF
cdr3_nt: TGTGCCAGCAGCGTAGTGGGGGGCGGGGAGCTGTTTTTT

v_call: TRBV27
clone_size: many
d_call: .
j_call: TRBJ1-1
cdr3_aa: CASTLPLLRRAFF
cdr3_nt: TGTGCCAGCACCCTCCCCCTCTTAAGACGAGCTTTCTTT

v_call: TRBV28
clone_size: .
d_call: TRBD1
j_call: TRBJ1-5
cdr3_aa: CESSPSGTGWSNQPQHF
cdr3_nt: TGTGAAAGCAGCCCGTCCGGGACAGGGTGGAGCAATCAGCCCCAGCATTTT

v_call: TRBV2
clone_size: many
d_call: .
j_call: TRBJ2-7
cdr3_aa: CATRTTSSYEQYF
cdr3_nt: TGTGCCACGAGAACCACGAGCTCCTACGAGCAGTACTTC

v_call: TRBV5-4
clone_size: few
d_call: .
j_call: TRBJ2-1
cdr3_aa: CASSLAQASGLNEQFF
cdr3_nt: TGTGCCAGCAGCTTGGCACAGGCATCAGGGTTGAATGAGCAGTTCTTC

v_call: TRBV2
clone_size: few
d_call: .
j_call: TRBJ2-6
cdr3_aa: CASLRWVGANVLTF
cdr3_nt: TGTGCCAGCCTCCGGTGGGTAGGGGCCAACGTCCTGACTTTC

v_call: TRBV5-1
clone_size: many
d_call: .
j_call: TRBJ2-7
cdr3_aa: CASRYQQTTYEQYF
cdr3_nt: TGCGCCAGCAGGTATCAACAGACGACCTACGAGCAGTACTTC

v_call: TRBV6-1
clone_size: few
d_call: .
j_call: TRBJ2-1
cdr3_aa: CASRRPVLSYNEQFF
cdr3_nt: TGTGCCAGCAGACGACCAGTACTGTCCTACAATGAGCAGTTCTTC

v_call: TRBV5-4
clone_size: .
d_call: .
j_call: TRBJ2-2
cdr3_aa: CASSLAARGPSNTGELFF
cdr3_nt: TGTGCCAGCAGCTTGGCCGCCAGGGGTCCTTCGAACACCGGGGAGCTGTTTTTT

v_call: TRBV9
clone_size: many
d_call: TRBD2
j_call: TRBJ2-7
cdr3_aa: CASSVGAGGLYEQYF
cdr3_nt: TGTGCCAGCAGCGTAGGGGCGGGGGGGCTCTACGAGCAGTACTTC